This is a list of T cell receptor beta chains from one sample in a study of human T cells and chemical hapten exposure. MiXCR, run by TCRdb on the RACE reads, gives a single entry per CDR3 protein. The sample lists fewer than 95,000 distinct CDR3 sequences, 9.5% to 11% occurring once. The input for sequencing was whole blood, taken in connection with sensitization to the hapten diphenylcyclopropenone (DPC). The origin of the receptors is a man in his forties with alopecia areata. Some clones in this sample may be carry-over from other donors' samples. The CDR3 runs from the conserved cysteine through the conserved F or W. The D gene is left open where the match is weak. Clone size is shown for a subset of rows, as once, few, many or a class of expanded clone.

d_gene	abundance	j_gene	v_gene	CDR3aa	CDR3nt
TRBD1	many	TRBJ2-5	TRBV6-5	CASSRQGEETQYF	TGTGCCAGCAGCAGACAGGGTGAAGAGACCCAGTACTTC
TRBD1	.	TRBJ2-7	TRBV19	CASSVVTLGQGSEQYF	TGTGCCAGTAGTGTGGTGACTCTGGGACAGGGGTCCGAGCAGTACTTC
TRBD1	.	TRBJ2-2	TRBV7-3	CASSLTKTGGTGELFF	TGTGCCAGCAGCTTAACAAAGACAGGGGGCACCGGGGAGCTGTTTTTT
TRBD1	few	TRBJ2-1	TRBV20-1	CSAFSGTGVYNEQFF	TGCAGTGCTTTTTCCGGGACAGGGGTGTACAATGAGCAGTTCTTC
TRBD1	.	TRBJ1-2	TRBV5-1	CASSIPGQGRAHYGYTF	TGCGCCAGCAGCATCCCAGGACAGGGAAGGGCCCACTATGGCTACACCTTC
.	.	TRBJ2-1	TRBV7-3	CASSRQIEQFF	TGTGCCAGCAGCCGCCAGATTGAGCAGTTCTTC
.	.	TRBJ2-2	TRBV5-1	CASSALPVWDAGELFF	TGCGCCAGCAGCGCCCTCCCGGTTTGGGACGCCGGGGAGCTGTTTTTT
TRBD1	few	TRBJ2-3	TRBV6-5	CASSRQGRTDTQYF	TGTGCCAGCAGTAGACAGGGCCGCACAGATACGCAGTATTTT
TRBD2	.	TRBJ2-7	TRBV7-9	CASSTSGSSYEQYF	TGTGCCAGCAGTACTAGCGGGAGTTCCTACGAGCAGTACTTC
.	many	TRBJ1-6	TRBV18	CASSPNRDTNSPLHF	TGTGCCAGCTCACCTAACAGGGATACTAATTCACCCCTCCACTTT
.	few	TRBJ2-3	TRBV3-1	CASSQDEAGTDTQYF	TGTGCCAGCAGCCAAGATGAAGCAGGGACAGATACGCAGTATTTT
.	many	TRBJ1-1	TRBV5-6	CASSDDRKGTRTEAFF	TGTGCCAGCAGCGACGACAGGAAGGGCACTAGGACTGAAGCTTTCTTT
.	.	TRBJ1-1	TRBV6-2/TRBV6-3	CASSLVSYTEAFF	TGTGCCAGCAGTTTGGTCAGCTACACTGAAGCTTTCTTT
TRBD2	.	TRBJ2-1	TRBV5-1	CASSPGSGTSGRDEQFF	TGCGCCAGCAGCCCAGGATCCGGGACTAGCGGGAGGGATGAGCAGTTCTTC
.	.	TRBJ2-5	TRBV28	CASSFQTQETQYF	TGTGCCAGCAGTTTTCAGACCCAAGAGACCCAGTACTTC
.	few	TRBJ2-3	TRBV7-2	CASSLLTLTSTDTQYF	TGTGCCAGCAGCTTACTGACTCTTACCTCCACAGATACGCAGTATTTT
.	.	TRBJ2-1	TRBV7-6	CASSPGGGPNNEQFF	TGTGCCAGCAGCCCCGGAGGGGGGCCCAACAATGAGCAGTTCTTC
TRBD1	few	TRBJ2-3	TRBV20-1	CSAPPGQGYTDTQYF	TGCAGTGCTCCCCCGGGACAGGGGTACACAGATACGCAGTATTTT
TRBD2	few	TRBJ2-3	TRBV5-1	CASSPGLARADTQYF	TGCGCCAGCAGCCCGGGACTAGCGAGGGCAGATACGCAGTATTTT
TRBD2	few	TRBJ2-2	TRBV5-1	CASSLGLATGELFF	TGCGCCAGCAGCTTGGGACTAGCGACCGGGGAGCTGTTTTTT
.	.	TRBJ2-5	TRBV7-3	CASSLGGAQETQYF	TGTGCCAGCAGCTTAGGAGGGGCCCAAGAGACCCAGTACTTC
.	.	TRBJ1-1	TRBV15	CATSSPHKPPKSGFF	TGTGCCACCAGCAGCCCTCATAAACCTCCTAAGTCGGGTTTCTTT
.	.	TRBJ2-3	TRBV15	CATSPAEDTQYF	TGTGCCACCAGCCCGGCGGAGGATACGCAGTATTTT